The TCR beta chain under discussion was sequenced for a study of CD8 T cells in ankylosing spondylitis. The CDR3 spans 17 residues. The V segment lost 1 base and the J segment 5 bases; nucleotides outside the gene matches: 14. Germline V gives CDR1 DFQATT, CDR2 SNEGSKA (reference sequence). There are many counts of this clonotype. From the 5' RACE reads, TCRdb called clonotypes with MiXCR, one entry per CDR3 protein. The table records hundreds of thousands of distinct CDR3 sequences, around 21% of them present only once. This sequence joins TRBV20-1 and TRBJ2-1; 7 nucleotides agree with TRBD2. The sequence came from a female donor with ankylosing spondylitis or in good health (not recorded which). Sequencing input: blood, either unsorted or a sorted T cell fraction (not recorded which). Here the CDR3 reads CSARVVLRGRLHNEQFF. DNA of the CDR3: TGCAGTGCTAGAGTCGTACTTCGCGGGAGACTTCACAATGAGCAGTTCTTC.